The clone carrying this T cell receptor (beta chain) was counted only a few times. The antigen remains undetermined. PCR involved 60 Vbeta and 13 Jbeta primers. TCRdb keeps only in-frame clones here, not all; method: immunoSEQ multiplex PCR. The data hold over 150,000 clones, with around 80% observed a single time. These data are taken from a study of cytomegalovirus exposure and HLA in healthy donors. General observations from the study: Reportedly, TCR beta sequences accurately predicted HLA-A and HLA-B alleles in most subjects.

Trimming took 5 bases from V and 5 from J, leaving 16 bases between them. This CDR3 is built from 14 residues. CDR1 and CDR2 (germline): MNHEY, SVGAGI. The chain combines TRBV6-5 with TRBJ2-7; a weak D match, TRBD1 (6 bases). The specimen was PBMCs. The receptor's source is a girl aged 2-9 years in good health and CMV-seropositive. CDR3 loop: CASSDTGKIDEQYF. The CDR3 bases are TGTGCCAGCAGTGATACAGGGAAGATTGACGAGCAGTACTTC.